A single T cell receptor beta chain is shown here with its context. The data belong to a study of T cell changes during pregnancy in multiple sclerosis. V dropped 0 bases and J dropped 4; count of bases not matched to a gene: 7. The CDR3 length is 16 residues. Germline CDR1 and CDR2: PRHDT and FYEKMQ (reference sequence). Generated by immunoSEQ multiplex PCR, the TCRdb table keeps only in-frame clones and is missing some. Seen here are approximately 92,000 clones, 80% to 95% observed once, and the top ten hold roughly 1.4%. The specimen was peripheral blood, collected in the first trimester of pregnancy. The genes are TRBV13 and TRBJ1-1, with 8 bases fitting TRBD1. The clonotype originates from a female donor with multiple sclerosis, enrolled in a pregnancy study. The CDR3 loop reads CASSLGTGVWSTEAFF. The CDR3 bases are TGTGCCAGCAGCTTAGGGACAGGGGTTTGGAGCACTGAAGCTTTCTTT.